Each of the 14 T cell receptor beta chains below was sequenced from the same sample in a study of blood T cell repertoires in COVID-19. Sequencing used immunoSEQ multiplex PCR; TCRdb keeps in-frame clones, though not all of them. The table lists 240,000 or so clones, 75% to 90% of them singletons, with around 6.9% in the top ten. What was sequenced was peripheral blood. The receptors were sampled from a man between 60 and 75 years old who had recovered from COVID-19.

The J gene is TRBJ2-7, the V gene TRBV5-8, with 10 bases fitting TRBD2. J was trimmed by 2 bases and V by 0 bases; bases with no gene match: 2. This CDR3 region has 15 residues. Germline loops: CDR1 SGHTS, CDR2 YDEGEE. For the CDR3, the DNA is TGTGCCAGCAGCTTGGCCCTAGCGGGGGCCTACGAGCAGTACTTC. Protein sequence: CASSLALAGAYEQYF. Variable domain in full (rest from reference TRBV5-8 and TRBJ2-7): EAGVTQSPTHLIKTRGQQATLRCSPISGHTSVYWYQQALGLGLQFLLWYDEGEERNRGNFPPRFSGRQFPNYSSELNVNALELEDSALYLCASSLALAGAYEQYFGPGTRLTVT.

This clone was seen a handful of times. This chain connects TRBV14 to TRBJ2-1; 7 bases agree with TRBD2. This CDR3 has 16 amino acids. V lost 0 bases and J lost 6; bases outside the gene matches: 8. Germline CDR1 SGHDN, CDR2 FVKESK. CDR3 residues: CASSQDNPGLSNEQFF. CDR3 in DNA: TGTGCCAGCAGCCAAGACAATCCGGGACTAAGCAATGAGCAGTTCTTC.

This chain connects TRBV7-2 to TRBJ1-3; 8 bases line up with TRBD1. The germline CDR1 and CDR2 sequences are SGHTA and FQGNSA. CDR3 length: 16 residues. The V gene end was trimmed by 1 base and the J gene end by 3 bases; junction bases not matched to a gene: 5. The CDR3 coding sequence is TGTGCCAGCAGCTTAGTAGGGACAGGTGTTGGAAACACCATATATTTT. Protein sequence: CASSLVGTGVGNTIYF.

The sample holds a few counts of this clone. The chain is built from TRBV10-3 and TRBJ1-5; D is perhaps TRBD1 (6 bases). Between the trimmed V and J ends, which lost 6 bases and 1 base, there was a span of 10 bases. Germline V gene sequence: CDR1 ENHRY, CDR2 SYGVKD. The CDR3 is 14 residues long. This CDR3 reads CAISSGQSNQPQHF. CDR3 DNA sequence: TGTGCCATCAGCTCCGGACAGAGCAATCAGCCCCAGCATTTT.

The chain has TRBV27 and TRBJ2-7; D might be TRBD2 (7 bases). This CDR3 has 15 residues. Trimming stripped 7 bases from V and 2 bases from J, with 18 bases between. Germline-derived CDR1 and CDR2 are MNHEY and SMNVEV (reference sequence). Here the CDR3 reads CASKGGVRGPYEQYF. The CDR3 DNA follows: TGTGCCAGCAAAGGGGGGGTCCGGGGGCCCTACGAGCAGTACTTC.

The chain links TRBV27 to TRBJ2-2; 7 bases are a match to TRBD1. The trim removed 8 bases at V and 4 bases at J, leaving 10 bases unmatched. CDR3 length: 15 residues. Germline CDR1 is MNHEY and CDR2 is SMNVEV (reference sequence). CDR3 sequence reads: CASRQQGWATGELFF. The CDR3 nucleotides are TGTGCCAGCCGCCAACAGGGGTGGGCCACCGGGGAGCTGTTTTTT.

V is TRBV4-1 and J is TRBJ2-2; 8 positions match TRBD2. J gave up 2 bases and V 0 bases, and 8 bases lay outside the gene matches. The germline gives CDR1 MGHRA, CDR2 YSYEKL. CDR3 size: 18 residues. CDR3 nucleotide sequence: TGCGCCAGCAGCCAAGATATGGCGGGGGGTCTCAACACCGGGGAGCTGTTTTTT. Translating it yields CASSQDMAGGLNTGELFF.

The chain has TRBV15 and TRBJ1-1, with TRBD1 identical over 7 bases. V was clipped by 5 bases and J by 10 bases; unmatched bases: 13. The CDR3 is 14 residues long. Germline-derived CDR1 and CDR2 are LNHNV and YYDKDF (reference sequence). The CDR3 is CATSVKEGAGPAFF. CDR3 DNA: TGTGCCACCAGCGTCAAGGAGGGGGCGGGCCCAGCTTTCTTT. The full variable domain, in which reference TRBV15 and TRBJ1-1 provide the parts outside the CDR3, is DAMVIQNPRYQVTQFGKPVTLSCSQTLNHNVMYWYQQKSSQAPKLLFHYYDKDFNNEADTPDNFQSRRPNTSFCFLDIRSPGLGDTAMYLCATSVKEGAGPAFFGQGTRLTVV.

DNA of the CDR3: TGTGCCAGCAGCCAAGACGGCACAGGGTTCAATGAGCAGTTCTTC. Amino acids: CASSQDGTGFNEQFF. The chain joins TRBV4-2 to TRBJ2-1, with D possibly TRBD1 on 6 matching bases. Germline CDR1 is LGHNA and CDR2 is YNFKEQ. CDR3 length: 15 residues. Trimming took 0 bases from V and 6 from J, leaving 12 bases between them.

This clone was observed at least ten times. The rearrangement uses TRBV5-4 and TRBJ1-6; D is possibly TRBD1 (5 bases). This CDR3 has 16 amino acids. V lost 0 bases and J lost 5, with 12 bases in between. CDR1 is SGHNT, CDR2 YYREEE, per germline (reference sequence). The CDR3 DNA reads as TGTGCCAGCAGCTTGGGCGGGACGGGCCATAATTCACCCCTCCACTTT. Its protein product is CASSLGGTGHNSPLHF.

The V call is TRBV2, the J call TRBJ2-1, with 7 bases identical to TRBD2. Germline CDR1 is SNHLY and CDR2 is FYNNEI. This CDR3 comprises 19 residues. The J segment lost 8 bases and the V segment lost 0 bases, leaving 19 bases of the junction unmatched. The CDR3 loop reads CASSEAPSLAAGRSDEQFF. The CDR3 nucleotides are TGTGCCAGCAGTGAAGCGCCGAGTCTAGCGGCTGGGCGGAGCGATGAGCAGTTCTTC. Filled out from reference TRBV2 and TRBJ2-1, the complete variable domain reads EPEVTQTPSHQVTQMGQEVILRCVPISNHLYFYWYRQILGQKVEFLVSFYNNEISEKSEIFDDQFSVERPDGSNFTLKIRSTKLEDSAMYFCASSEAPSLAAGRSDEQFFGPGTRLTVL.

The chain has TRBV3-1 (or the pseudogene TRBV3-2) and TRBJ1-1, with D uncertain. Trimming removed 1 base from V and 7 bases from J, with 13 bases in between. Per germline, CDR1 LGHDT and CDR2 YNNKEL (reference sequence). The CDR3 is 14 residues long. CDR3 sequence: CASSQGITPGEAFF. The CDR3 DNA reads as TGTGCCAGCAGCCAAGGAATTACTCCCGGTGAAGCTTTCTTT.

This clone has more than one count but fewer than ten. J is TRBJ2-6 and V is TRBV9, with D hard to call. The CDR3 totals 15 residues. With 0 bases removed from V and 0 bases from J, the gap between germline ends came to 4 bases. Germline V CDR1 and CDR2: SGDLS, YYNGEE. CDR3 loop: CASSVASSGANVLTF. DNA for the CDR3: TGTGCCAGCAGCGTAGCATCCTCTGGGGCCAACGTCCTGACTTTC.

CDR3 loop: CASSRADHALDYGYTF. The DNA of the CDR3 is TGTGCCAGCAGCCGAGCGGACCACGCTCTTGACTATGGCTACACCTTC. The rearrangement joins TRBV4-2 to TRBJ1-2; D call uncertain. This CDR3 contains 16 residues. V dropped 4 bases and J dropped 3 bases, with 18 bases sitting between them. Germline V gene data show CDR1 as LGHNA and CDR2 as YNFKEQ.